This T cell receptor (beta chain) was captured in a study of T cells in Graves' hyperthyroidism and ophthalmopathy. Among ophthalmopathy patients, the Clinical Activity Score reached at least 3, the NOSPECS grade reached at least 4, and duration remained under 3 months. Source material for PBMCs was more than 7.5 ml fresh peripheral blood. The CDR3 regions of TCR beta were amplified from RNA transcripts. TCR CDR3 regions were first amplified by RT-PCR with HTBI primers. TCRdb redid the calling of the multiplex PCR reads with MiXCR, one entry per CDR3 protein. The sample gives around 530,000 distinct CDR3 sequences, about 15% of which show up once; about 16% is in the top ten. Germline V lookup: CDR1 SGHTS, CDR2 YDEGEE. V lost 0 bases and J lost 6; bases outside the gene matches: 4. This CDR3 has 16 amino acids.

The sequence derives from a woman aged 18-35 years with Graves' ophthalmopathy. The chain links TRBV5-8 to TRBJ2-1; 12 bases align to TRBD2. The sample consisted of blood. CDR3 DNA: TGTGCCAGCAGCTTGGGGACTAGCGGGACCTTCAATGAGCAGTTCTTC. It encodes CASSLGTSGTFNEQFF.